At least ten counts were recorded for the clone carrying this T cell receptor (beta chain). J was trimmed by 6 bases and V by 3 bases; bases with no gene match: 3. CDR1 and CDR2 (germline): SEHNR, FQNEAQ (reference sequence). This CDR3 region has 14 residues. The sample belongs to a study of response to subunit inactivated influenza vaccine. Each CDR3 protein is one row after TCRdb ran MiXCR on the RT-PCR reads. The table shows about 520,000 distinct CDR3 sequences, with 7.2% occurring only once. The receptor was isolated from a man between 50 and 70 years old who received an inactivated influenza vaccine. The V call is TRBV7-9, the J call TRBJ2-1, with 9 bases that match TRBD2. Source: PBMCs from blood, taken roughly 24 months after vaccination. The CDR3 region has the DNA TGTGCCAGCAGCTTCGCGGGAGGGTCCAATGAGCAGTTCTTC. Its protein is CASSFAGGSNEQFF. Complete variable domain (other parts from reference TRBV7-9 and TRBJ2-1): DTGVSQNPRHKITKRGQNVTFRCDPISEHNRLYWYRQTLGQGPEFLTYFQNEAQLEKSRLLSDRFSAERPKGSFSTLEIQRTEQGDSAMYLCASSFAGGSNEQFFGPGTRLTVL.